This T cell receptor beta chain is drawn from a study of blood T cell repertoires in COVID-19. Study summary: Donors in the United States, Italy and Spain gave samples during acute or convalescent COVID-19. T cells, B-cell-depleted T cells, or PBMCs supplied cDNA or gDNA.

Methods used by the authors: How many nucleated cells were present was estimated from reference gene primer amplification. Clones were sequenced by immunoSEQ multiplex PCR, and TCRdb holds only the in-frame ones, with some missing. The V and J calls and clone size are taken from that table; D and trimming were inferred from the DNA. The sample records about 50,000 clones, approximately 85% being singletons. The germline V gene has CDR1 LNHDA and CDR2 SQIVND (reference sequence). Germline trimming cut 5 bases from V and 7 bases from J; bases unmatched to any gene: 10. This CDR3 region has 15 residues.

The rearrangement links TRBV19 to TRBJ1-5; 8 bases match TRBD1. The receptor's source is a woman aged 55-70 years with acute or convalescent COVID-19. The material sequenced was peripheral blood. In nucleotides, the CDR3 is TGTGCCAGTAGTTTGGTCGGGACAGGCGGCCAGCCCCAGCATTTT. It is translated as CASSLVGTGGQPQHF.